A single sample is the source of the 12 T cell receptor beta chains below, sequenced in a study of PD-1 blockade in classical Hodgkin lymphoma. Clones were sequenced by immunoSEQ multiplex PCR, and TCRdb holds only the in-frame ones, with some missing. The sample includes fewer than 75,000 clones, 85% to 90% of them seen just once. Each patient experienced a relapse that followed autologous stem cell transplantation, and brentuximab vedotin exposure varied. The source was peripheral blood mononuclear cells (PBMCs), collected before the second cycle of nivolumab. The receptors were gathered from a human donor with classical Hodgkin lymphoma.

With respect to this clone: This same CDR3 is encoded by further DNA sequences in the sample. DNA for the CDR3: TGCGCCAGCAGCTTGGGACAGACCTATGGCTACACCTTC. As protein: CASSLGQTYGYTF. The chain joins TRBV5-1 to TRBJ1-2; D may be TRBD1 (5 bases). Trimming pared 0 bases from V and 4 bases from J, leaving 7 bases between. The germline CDR1 and CDR2 sequences are SGHRS and YFSETQ. CDR3 size: 13 residues.

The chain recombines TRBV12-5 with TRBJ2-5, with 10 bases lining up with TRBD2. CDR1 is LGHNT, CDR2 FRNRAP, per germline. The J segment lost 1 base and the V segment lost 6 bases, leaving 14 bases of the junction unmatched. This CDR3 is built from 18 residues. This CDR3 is CASGRTGLAGGTQETQYF. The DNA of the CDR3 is TGTGCTAGTGGGCGAACCGGCTTAGCGGGGGGCACCCAAGAGACCCAGTACTTC.

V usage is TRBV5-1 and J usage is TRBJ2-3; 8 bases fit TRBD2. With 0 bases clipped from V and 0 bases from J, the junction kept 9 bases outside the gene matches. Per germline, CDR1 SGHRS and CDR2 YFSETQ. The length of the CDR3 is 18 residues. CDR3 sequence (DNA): TGCGCCAGCAGCTTGGGTGCGGGGGGATCCTATAGCACAGATACGCAGTATTTT. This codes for CASSLGAGGSYSTDTQYF.

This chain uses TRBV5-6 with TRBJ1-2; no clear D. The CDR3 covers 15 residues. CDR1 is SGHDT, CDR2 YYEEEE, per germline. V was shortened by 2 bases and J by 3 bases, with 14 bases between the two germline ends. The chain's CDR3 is CASSFGIGRDYGYTF. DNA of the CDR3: TGTGCCAGCAGCTTTGGGATTGGGCGGGACTATGGCTACACCTTC. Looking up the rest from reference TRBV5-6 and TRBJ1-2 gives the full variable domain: DAGVTQSPTHLIKTRGQQVTLRCSPKSGHDTVSWYQQALGQGPQFIFQYYEEEERQRGNFPDRFSGHQFPNYSSELNVNALLLGDSALYLCASSFGIGRDYGYTFGSGTRLTVV.

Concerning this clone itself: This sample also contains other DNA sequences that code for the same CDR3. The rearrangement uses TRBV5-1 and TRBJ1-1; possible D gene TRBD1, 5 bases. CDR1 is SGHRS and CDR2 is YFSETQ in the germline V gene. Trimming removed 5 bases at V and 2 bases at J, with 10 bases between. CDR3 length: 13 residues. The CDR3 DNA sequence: TGCGCCAGCAGTTCCCAGGGTAACACTGAAGCTTTCTTT. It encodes CASSSQGNTEAFF.

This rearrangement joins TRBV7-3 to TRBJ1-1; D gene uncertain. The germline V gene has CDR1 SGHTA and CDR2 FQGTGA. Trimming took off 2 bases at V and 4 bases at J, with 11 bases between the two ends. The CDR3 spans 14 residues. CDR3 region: CASSLLGQFTEAFF. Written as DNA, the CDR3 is TGTGCCAGCAGCTTACTAGGTCAGTTCACTGAAGCTTTCTTT.

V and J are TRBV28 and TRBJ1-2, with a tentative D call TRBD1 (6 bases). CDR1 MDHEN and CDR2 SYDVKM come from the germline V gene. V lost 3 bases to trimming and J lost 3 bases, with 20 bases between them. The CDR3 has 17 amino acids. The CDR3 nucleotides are TGTGCCAGCAGTTTGGTCGGGGGCCCACCAAGGGACTATGGCTACACCTTC. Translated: CASSLVGGPPRDYGYTF.

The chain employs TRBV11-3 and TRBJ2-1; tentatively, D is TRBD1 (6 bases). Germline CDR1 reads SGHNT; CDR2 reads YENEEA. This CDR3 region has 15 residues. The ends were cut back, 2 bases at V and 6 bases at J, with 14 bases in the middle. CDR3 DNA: TGTGCCAGCAGCTTAAGTTGGGGGCCTGTCAATGAGCAGTTCTTC. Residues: CASSLSWGPVNEQFF.

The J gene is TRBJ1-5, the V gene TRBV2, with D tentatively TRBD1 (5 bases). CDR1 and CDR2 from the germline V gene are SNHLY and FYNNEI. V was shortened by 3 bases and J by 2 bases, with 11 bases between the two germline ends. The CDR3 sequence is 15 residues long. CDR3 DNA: TGTGCCAGCAGTGAGGCGGGGGATGGCAATCAGCCCCAGCATTTT. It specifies CASSEAGDGNQPQHF.

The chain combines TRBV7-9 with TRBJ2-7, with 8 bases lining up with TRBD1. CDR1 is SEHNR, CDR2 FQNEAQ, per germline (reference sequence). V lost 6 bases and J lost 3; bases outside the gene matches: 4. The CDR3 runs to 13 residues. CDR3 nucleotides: TGTGCCAGCAGGGAAGACAGGGGCTACGAGCAGTACTTC. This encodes CASREDRGYEQYF.

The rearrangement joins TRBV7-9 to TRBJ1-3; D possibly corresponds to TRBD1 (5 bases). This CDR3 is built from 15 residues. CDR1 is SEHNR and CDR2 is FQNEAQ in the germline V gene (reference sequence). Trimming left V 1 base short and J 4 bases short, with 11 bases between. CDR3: CASSLVRGLGNTIYF. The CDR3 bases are TGTGCCAGCAGCTTAGTGAGGGGTCTCGGAAACACCATATATTTT. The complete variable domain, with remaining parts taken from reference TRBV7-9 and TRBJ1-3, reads DTGVSQNPRHKITKRGQNVTFRCDPISEHNRLYWYRQTLGQGPEFLTYFQNEAQLEKSRLLSDRFSAERPKGSFSTLEIQRTEQGDSAMYLCASSLVRGLGNTIYFGEGSWLTVV.

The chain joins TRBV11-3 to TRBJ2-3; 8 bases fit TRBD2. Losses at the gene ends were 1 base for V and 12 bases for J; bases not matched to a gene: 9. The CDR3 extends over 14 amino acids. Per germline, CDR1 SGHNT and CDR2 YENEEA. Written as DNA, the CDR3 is TGTGCCAGCAGCTTAGCAGCCCGGGGGGGGCCCCAGTATTTT. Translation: CASSLAARGGPQYF. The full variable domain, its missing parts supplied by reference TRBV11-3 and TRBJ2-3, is EAGVVQSPRYKIIEKKQPVAFWCNPISGHNTLYWYLQNLGQGPELLIRYENEEAVDDSQLPKDRFSAERLKGVDSTLKIQPAELGDSAVYLCASSLAARGGPQYFGPGTRLTVL.